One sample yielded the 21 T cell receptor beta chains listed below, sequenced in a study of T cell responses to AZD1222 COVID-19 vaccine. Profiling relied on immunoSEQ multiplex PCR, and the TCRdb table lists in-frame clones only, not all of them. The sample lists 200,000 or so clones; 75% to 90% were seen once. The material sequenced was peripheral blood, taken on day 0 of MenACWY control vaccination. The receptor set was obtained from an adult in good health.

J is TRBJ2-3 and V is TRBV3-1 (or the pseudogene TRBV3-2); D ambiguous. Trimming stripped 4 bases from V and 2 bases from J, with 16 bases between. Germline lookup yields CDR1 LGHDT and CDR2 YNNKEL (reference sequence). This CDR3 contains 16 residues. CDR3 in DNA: TGTGCCAGCAGCCGTACGGGTGGCTCGGCCACAGATACGCAGTATTTT. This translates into CASSRTGGSATDTQYF.

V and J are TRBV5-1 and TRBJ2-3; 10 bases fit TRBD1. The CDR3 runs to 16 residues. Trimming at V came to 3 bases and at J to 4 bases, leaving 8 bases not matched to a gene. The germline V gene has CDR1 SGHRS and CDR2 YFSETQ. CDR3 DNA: TGCGCCAGCAGCTCCCTGACAGGGGGCGCGTCAGATACGCAGTATTTT. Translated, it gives CASSSLTGGASDTQYF.

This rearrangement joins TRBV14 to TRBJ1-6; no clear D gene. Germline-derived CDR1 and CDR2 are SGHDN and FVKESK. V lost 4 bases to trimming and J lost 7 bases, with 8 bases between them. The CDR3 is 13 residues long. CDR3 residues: CASSPNRNSPLHF. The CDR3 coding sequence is TGTGCCAGCAGCCCCAACAGAAATTCACCCCTCCACTTT.

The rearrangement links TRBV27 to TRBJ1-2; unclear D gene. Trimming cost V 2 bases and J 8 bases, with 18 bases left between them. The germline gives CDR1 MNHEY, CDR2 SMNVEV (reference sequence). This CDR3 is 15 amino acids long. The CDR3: CASSLERGSPGGYTF. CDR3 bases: TGTGCCAGCAGTTTAGAAAGAGGGAGTCCGGGGGGCTACACCTTC.

CDR3 nucleotides: TGTGCCAGCTCACAGGGCCAAGAGACCCAGTACTTC. Protein: CASSQGQETQYF. The chain employs TRBV18 and TRBJ2-5; D gene ambiguous. The CDR3 has 12 amino acids. Germline-derived CDR1 and CDR2 are KGHSH and LQKENI. Trimming took off 4 bases at V and 1 base at J, with 4 bases between the two ends.

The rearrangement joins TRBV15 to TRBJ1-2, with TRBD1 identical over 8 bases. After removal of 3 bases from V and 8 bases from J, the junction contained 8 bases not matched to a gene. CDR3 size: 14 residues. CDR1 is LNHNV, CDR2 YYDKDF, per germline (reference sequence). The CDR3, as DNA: TGTGCCACCAGCAGGGATGACAGGGGACACGGCTACACCTTC. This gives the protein CATSRDDRGHGYTF. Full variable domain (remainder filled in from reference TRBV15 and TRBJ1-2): DAMVIQNPRYQVTQFGKPVTLSCSQTLNHNVMYWYQQKSSQAPKLLFHYYDKDFNNEADTPDNFQSRRPNTSFCFLDIRSPGLGDTAMYLCATSRDDRGHGYTFGSGTRLTVV.

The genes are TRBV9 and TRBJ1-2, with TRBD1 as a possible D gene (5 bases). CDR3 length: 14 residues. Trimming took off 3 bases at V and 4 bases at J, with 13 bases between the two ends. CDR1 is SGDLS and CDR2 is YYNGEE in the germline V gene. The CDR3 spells CASSGRESLYGYTF. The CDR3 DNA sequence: TGTGCCAGCAGCGGCAGGGAGTCCCTCTATGGCTACACCTTC.

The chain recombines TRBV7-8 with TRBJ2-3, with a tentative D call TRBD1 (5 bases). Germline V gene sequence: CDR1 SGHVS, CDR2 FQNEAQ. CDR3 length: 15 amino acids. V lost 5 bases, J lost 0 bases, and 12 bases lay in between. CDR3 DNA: TGTGCCAGCAGCCCCAGACAGTTTAGCACAGATACGCAGTATTTT. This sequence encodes CASSPRQFSTDTQYF.

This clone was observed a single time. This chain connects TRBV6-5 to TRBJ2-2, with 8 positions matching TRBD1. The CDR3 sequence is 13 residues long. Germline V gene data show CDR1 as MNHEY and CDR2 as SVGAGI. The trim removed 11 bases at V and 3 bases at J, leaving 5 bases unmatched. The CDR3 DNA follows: TGTGCCTGCTCGACAGGGGACACCGGGGAGCTGTTTTTT. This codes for CACSTGDTGELFF.

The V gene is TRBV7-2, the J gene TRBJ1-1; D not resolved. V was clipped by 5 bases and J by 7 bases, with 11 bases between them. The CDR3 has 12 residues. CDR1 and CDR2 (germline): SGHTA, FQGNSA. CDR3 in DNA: TGTGCCAGCAGCCCGGACTCGGGTGAAGCTTTCTTT. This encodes CASSPDSGEAFF.

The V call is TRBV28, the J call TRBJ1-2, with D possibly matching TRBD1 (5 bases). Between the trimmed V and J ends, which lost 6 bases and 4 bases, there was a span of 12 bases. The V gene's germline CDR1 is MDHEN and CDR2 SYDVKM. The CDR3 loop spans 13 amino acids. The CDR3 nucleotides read TGTGCCAGCAGCCCGGGACCACCCTATGGCTACACCTTC. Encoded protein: CASSPGPPYGYTF.

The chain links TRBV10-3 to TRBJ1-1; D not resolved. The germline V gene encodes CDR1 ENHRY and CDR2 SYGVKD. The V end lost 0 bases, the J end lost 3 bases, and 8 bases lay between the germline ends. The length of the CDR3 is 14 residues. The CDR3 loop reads CAISESGGYTEAFF. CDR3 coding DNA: TGTGCCATCAGTGAGTCGGGAGGTTACACTGAAGCTTTCTTT.

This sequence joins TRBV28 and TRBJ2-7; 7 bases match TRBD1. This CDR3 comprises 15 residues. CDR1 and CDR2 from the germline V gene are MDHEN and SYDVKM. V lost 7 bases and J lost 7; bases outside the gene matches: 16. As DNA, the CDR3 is TGTGCCAGCATTAGGGACATCACAGGGGCTAGGGAGCAGTACTTC. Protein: CASIRDITGAREQYF.

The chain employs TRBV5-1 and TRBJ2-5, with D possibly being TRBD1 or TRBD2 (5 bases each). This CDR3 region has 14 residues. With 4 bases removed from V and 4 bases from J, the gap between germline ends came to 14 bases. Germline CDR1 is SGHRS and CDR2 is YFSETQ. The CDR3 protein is CASSVVGVGETQYF. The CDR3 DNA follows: TGCGCCAGCAGCGTGGTGGGGGTCGGAGAGACCCAGTACTTC.

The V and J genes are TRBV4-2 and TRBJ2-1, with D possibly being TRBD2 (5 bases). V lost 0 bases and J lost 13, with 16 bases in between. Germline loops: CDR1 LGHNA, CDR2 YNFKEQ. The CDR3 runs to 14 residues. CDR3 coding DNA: TGTGCCAGCAGCCAAGATCGAGGGCCGTTCTTTCAGTTCTTC. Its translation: CASSQDRGPFFQFF.

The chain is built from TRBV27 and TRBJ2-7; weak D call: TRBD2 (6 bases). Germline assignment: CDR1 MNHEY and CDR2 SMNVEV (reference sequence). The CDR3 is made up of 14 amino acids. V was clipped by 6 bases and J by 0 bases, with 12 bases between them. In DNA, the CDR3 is TGTGCCAGCAGATGGGACTTGAGCTCCTACGAGCAGTACTTC. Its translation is CASRWDLSSYEQYF.

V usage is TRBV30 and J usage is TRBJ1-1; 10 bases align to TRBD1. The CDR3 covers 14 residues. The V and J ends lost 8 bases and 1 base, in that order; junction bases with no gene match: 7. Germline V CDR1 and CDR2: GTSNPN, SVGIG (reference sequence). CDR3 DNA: TGTGCCCGCGGGACAGGGGCATCGAACACTGAAGCTTTCTTT. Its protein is CARGTGASNTEAFF.

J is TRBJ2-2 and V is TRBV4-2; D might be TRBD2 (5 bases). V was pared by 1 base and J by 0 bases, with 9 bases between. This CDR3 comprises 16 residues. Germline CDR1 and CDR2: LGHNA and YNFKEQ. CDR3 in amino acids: CASSQVGSTNTGELFF. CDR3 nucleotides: TGTGCCAGCAGCCAAGTGGGGAGTACGAACACCGGGGAGCTGTTTTTT.

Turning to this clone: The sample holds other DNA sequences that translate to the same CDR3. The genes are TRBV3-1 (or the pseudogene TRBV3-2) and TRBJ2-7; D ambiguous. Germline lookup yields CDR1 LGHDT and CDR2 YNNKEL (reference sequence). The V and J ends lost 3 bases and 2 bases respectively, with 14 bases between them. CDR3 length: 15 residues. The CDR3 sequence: CASSQGSNPPYEQYF. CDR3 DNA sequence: TGTGCCAGCAGCCAGGGTAGCAACCCCCCCTACGAGCAGTACTTC.

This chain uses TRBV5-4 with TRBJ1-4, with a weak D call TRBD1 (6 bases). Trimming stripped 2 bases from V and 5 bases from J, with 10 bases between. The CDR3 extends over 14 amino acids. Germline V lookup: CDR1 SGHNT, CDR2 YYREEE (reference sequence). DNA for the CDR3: TGTGCCAGCAGCTTACAGGGAACGAATGAAAAACTGTTTTTT. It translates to CASSLQGTNEKLFF.

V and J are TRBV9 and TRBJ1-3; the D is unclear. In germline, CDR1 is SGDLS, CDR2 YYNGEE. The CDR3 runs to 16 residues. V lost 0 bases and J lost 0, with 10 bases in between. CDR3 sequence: CASSVGGSGSGNTIYF. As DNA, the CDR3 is TGTGCCAGCAGCGTAGGGGGATCTGGCTCTGGAAACACCATATATTTT. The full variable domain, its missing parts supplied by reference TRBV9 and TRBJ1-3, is DSGVTQTPKHLITATGQRVTLRCSPRSGDLSVYWYQQSLDQGLQFLIQYYNGEERAKGNILERFSAQQFPDLHSELNLSSLELGDSALYFCASSVGGSGSGNTIYFGEGSWLTVV.